Listed below are T cell receptor beta chains from one sample, sequenced in a study of neurological immune-mediated disorders. TCRdb passed the 5' RACE reads through MiXCR, listing each CDR3 protein once. The data show more than 60,000 distinct CDR3 sequences, roughly 3.5% seen once. The source material was PBMCs. The source is a woman in her 50s with multiple sclerosis. CDR3s include the opening cysteine and the closing phenylalanine or tryptophan. D genes are given only for firm matches. Not all rows give a size; the values are once, few, many and, for expanded clones, a class.

>NA|TRBJ2-3|TRBV12-3/TRBV12-4|many
TGTGCCAGCAGTTTCGGGGATACGCAGTATTTT
CASSFGDTQYF
>NA|TRBJ1-1|TRBV20-1|many
TGCAGTGCGCCGATTCAGGGTTACACTGAAGCTTTCTTT
CSAPIQGYTEAFF
>NA|TRBJ2-1|TRBV5-1|many
TGCGCCAGCAGCTTAAGCGGCAGGCAATCTGAGCAGTTCTTC
CASSLSGRQSEQFF
>TRBD1|TRBJ1-2|TRBV20-1|many
TGCAGTGCTAGAGATGGGACAGGCTATGGCTACACCTTC
CSARDGTGYGYTF
>NA|TRBJ2-1|TRBV20-1|many
TGCAGTGCCAGACCTTGGGGCCGGGGCCTTAATGAGCAGTTCTTC
CSARPWGRGLNEQFF
>TRBD2|TRBJ2-1|TRBV10-3|many
TGTGCCATCAGCCCCGGGACTAGCGGGAGGTATGAGCAGTTCTTC
CAISPGTSGRYEQFF
>TRBD1|TRBJ2-6|TRBV5-6|many
TGTGCCAGCAGCTCCCGGGACAGGGGGCTTAGGGTCCTGACTTTC
CASSSRDRGLRVLTF
>TRBD1|TRBJ1-1|TRBV24-1|few
TGTGCCACCAGTGACCACAGGGGCGCTGAAGCTTTCTTT
CATSDHRGAEAFF
>NA|TRBJ1-4|TRBV19|many
TGTGCCAGTAGTATCGATGGCACGGGAACTAATGAAAAACTGTTTTTT
CASSIDGTGTNEKLFF
>TRBD2|TRBJ2-1|TRBV7-8|many
TGTGCCAGCAGCTCTAGCGGGAGAAGAAATGAGCAGTTCTTC
CASSSSGRRNEQFF
>NA|TRBJ1-5|TRBV27|many
TGTGCCAGCAGTTTTGGTAGGGGCAATCAGCCCCAGCATTTT
CASSFGRGNQPQHF
>NA|TRBJ2-1|TRBV5-1|many
TGCGCCAGCAGCTTGGCCTCGTCCGGCTCGGGTGAGCAGTTCTTC
CASSLASSGSGEQFF
>TRBD2|TRBJ2-5|TRBV15|many
TGTGCCACCAGCGCCGGGGGGGGGCAAGAGACCCAGTACTTC
CATSAGGGQETQYF
>TRBD2|TRBJ2-2|TRBV20-1|many
TGCAGTGCTCGCCGGGGCGGGAGTATCACCGGGGAGCTGTTTTTT
CSARRGGSITGELFF
>TRBD1|TRBJ2-3|TRBV5-1|once
TGCGCCAGCCGGCGTGGGACGGGACAGCATACAGATACGCAGTATTTT
CASRRGTGQHTDTQYF
>TRBD2|TRBJ2-2|TRBV20-1|many
TGCAGTGCTCCGCTCCCTAGCGGGATGAGCACCGGGGAGCTGTTTTTT
CSAPLPSGMSTGELFF
>NA|TRBJ2-4|TRBV7-8|NA
TGTGCCAGCAGCTTAGCGGGGGGTTTGGCCAAAAACATTCAGTACTTC
CASSLAGGLAKNIQYF
>NA|TRBJ2-7|TRBV11-2|many
TGTGCCAGCAGCTTAGTCACAGGCTCCCTCTACGAGCAGTACTTC
CASSLVTGSLYEQYF
>NA|TRBJ2-7|TRBV5-6|many
TGTGCCAGCAGCATGGAGGGCGAGCAGTACTTC
CASSMEGEQYF
>TRBD1|TRBJ2-5|TRBV6-2/TRBV6-3|many
TGTGCCAGCAGTCCTCCACCCCACAGGGGGCAAGAGACCCAGTACTTC
CASSPPPHRGQETQYF
>NA|TRBJ1-5|TRBV29-1|many
TGCAGCGTTGGGGAGAATAGCAATCAGCCCCAGCATTTT
CSVGENSNQPQHF